Following are 5 T cell receptor beta chains from one sample sequenced in a study of long-term antiretroviral therapy in people with HIV. Running of the v3.0 immunoSEQ assay took place at survey level. Generated by immunoSEQ multiplex PCR, the TCRdb table keeps only in-frame clones and is missing some. The sample carries roughly 18,000 clones, roughly 89% recorded once. The sequenced sample was unsorted PBMCs, obtained 3 years after starting antiretroviral therapy. Source of these receptors: a middle-aged man with HIV.

The CDR3 region is CASSQYNEQFF. The CDR3, as DNA: TGTGCCAGCAGTCAATACAATGAGCAGTTCTTC. V and J are TRBV6-5 and TRBJ2-1; D is uncertain. Germline V CDR1 and CDR2: MNHEY, SVGAGI. This CDR3 has 11 residues. Deletions cut 5 bases from V and 4 bases from J, with 3 bases between.

The chain carries TRBV10-3 and TRBJ2-7, with 14 bases that match TRBD2. CDR1 is ENHRY, CDR2 SYGVKD, per germline. This CDR3 has 15 residues. V lost 5 bases to trimming and J lost 4 bases; unmatched junction nucleotides: 4. DNA for the CDR3: TGTGCCATCAGTCCCGGGACTAGCGGGGGATACGAGCAGTACTTC. Translated, it gives CAISPGTSGGYEQYF.

The chain recombines TRBV7-3 with TRBJ2-3, with D perhaps being TRBD1 or TRBD2 (6 bases each). The CDR3 runs to 17 residues. The V gene's germline CDR1 is SGHTA and CDR2 FQGTGA. Trimming pared 8 bases from V and 2 bases from J, leaving 23 bases between. The CDR3 protein is CASPRRTTGRFTDTQYF. CDR3 DNA: TGTGCCAGCCCGCGACGGACCACAGGGAGGTTCACAGATACGCAGTATTTT.

Here the CDR3 DNA reads TGTGCCTGGAGTGTACGGCGGACAGGGGGCTACGAGCAGTACTTC. This gives the protein CAWSVRRTGGYEQYF. V usage is TRBV30 and J usage is TRBJ2-7, with TRBD1 matching over 10 bases. The ends lost 0 bases at V and 3 bases at J; junction bases unmatched: 5. CDR1 and CDR2 (germline): GTSNPN, SVGIG (reference sequence). The CDR3 is 15 amino acids.

The rearrangement joins TRBV25-1 to TRBJ2-2, with D possibly matching TRBD2 (5 bases). Germline CDR1 and CDR2: MGHDK and SYGVNS. The CDR3 loop spans 15 amino acids. V was clipped by 2 bases and J by 0 bases, with 7 bases between them. CDR3 sequence: CASSEIATNTGELFF. CDR3 DNA: TGTGCCAGCAGTGAAATAGCGACGAACACCGGGGAGCTGTTTTTT.